Below, 27 T cell receptor beta chains from the same sample are listed, as sequenced in a study of response to subunit inactivated influenza vaccine. TCRdb fed the RT-PCR reads into MiXCR, producing one record per CDR3 protein. The repertoire consists of roughly 290,000 distinct CDR3 sequences, with roughly 22% occurring once and the leading ten covering around 9.6%. The sequences come from PBMCs from blood, collected about 20 months after vaccination. These receptors were taken from a man aged 50 to 69 who received an inactivated influenza vaccine.

This clonotype has a handful of counts. The chain recombines TRBV10-3 with TRBJ2-1; TRBD2 matches at 7 bases. The CDR3 contains 14 residues. CDR1 is ENHRY, CDR2 SYGVKD, per germline. The J segment lost 13 bases and the V segment lost 3 bases, leaving 12 bases of the junction unmatched. Here the CDR3 reads CAISDKVAGESQFF. The DNA for the CDR3 is TGTGCCATCAGTGATAAGGTAGCGGGTGAATCTCAGTTCTTC.

This clonotype showed up many times. This sequence joins TRBV29-1 and TRBJ1-5, with TRBD1 matching 10 bases. CDR3 length: 13 amino acids. J lost 11 bases, V lost 4 bases, and 8 bases had no gene match. Germline-derived CDR1 and CDR2 are SQVTM and ANQGSEA. The CDR3 DNA reads as TGCAGCGTTGGATGGGACAGGGGAAGGGCCCAGCATTTT. This encodes CSVGWDRGRAQHF.

The chain has TRBV28 and TRBJ1-4; D remains unclear. Germline V lookup: CDR1 MDHEN, CDR2 SYDVKM. The CDR3 runs 15 residues. V was pared by 1 base and J by 7 bases, with 13 bases between. The chain's CDR3 is CASSLSEGWGEKLFF. CDR3 DNA: TGTGCCAGCAGTTTATCGGAGGGCTGGGGTGAAAAACTGTTTTTT.

This clonotype has more than one count but fewer than ten. The chain combines TRBV6-1 with TRBJ2-1, with 7 bases matching TRBD2. This CDR3 comprises 16 residues. Germline loops: CDR1 MNHNS, CDR2 SASEGT. V trimming: 4 bases; J trimming: 0 bases; junction bases outside the gene matches: 6. Here the CDR3 DNA reads TGTGCCAGCAGTGCACTAGCGTATAGCTCCTACAATGAGCAGTTCTTC. Translated: CASSALAYSSYNEQFF.

CDR3 protein: CASSPVAGDYEQYF. The CDR3 DNA follows: TGTGCCAGCTCACCGGTTGCGGGGGACTACGAGCAGTACTTC. The V gene is TRBV18, the J gene TRBJ2-7, with TRBD2 identical over 7 bases. The V and J ends lost 3 bases and 3 bases, in that order; junction bases with no gene match: 5. The germline V gene has CDR1 KGHSH and CDR2 LQKENI. The CDR3 sequence is 14 residues long.

The sample holds many counts of this clonotype. At one of its ends the junction is not consistent with the germline gene, which may arise from a read error. The V gene is TRBV3-1, the J gene TRBJ2-7; either TRBD1 or TRBD2 may fit D (5 bases each). Germline V gene sequence: CDR1 LGHDT, CDR2 YNNKEL (reference sequence). CDR3 length: 14 amino acids. The CDR3: CASSARDGFYEQYF. The CDR3 DNA reads as TGTGCAAGCAGCGCCCGGGACGGCTTTTACGAGCAGTACTTC.

The chain is built from TRBV12-3 or TRBV12-4 and TRBJ1-1; D is unclear. V lost 3 bases and J 4 bases, leaving 9 bases between the germline ends. The CDR3 sequence is 13 residues long. This chain's CDR3 is CASSFTSATEAFF. Here the CDR3 DNA reads TGTGCCAGCAGTTTTACATCAGCCACTGAAGCTTTCTTT.

The rearrangement links TRBV27 to TRBJ1-1, with 8 bases aligning to TRBD1. This CDR3 is built from 12 residues. Germline CDR1 is MNHEY and CDR2 is SMNVEV (reference sequence). V dropped 4 bases and J dropped 10; count of bases not matched to a gene: 5. The CDR3 region is CASSSTGGIAFF. In DNA form, the CDR3 reads TGTGCCAGCAGTTCCACAGGGGGGATAGCTTTCTTT.

This clonotype was seen more than once but under ten times. The genes are TRBV18 and TRBJ2-5; D gene ambiguous. V lost 6 bases, J lost 3 bases, and 20 bases lay in between. Germline assignment: CDR1 KGHSH and CDR2 LQKENI. This CDR3 contains 16 residues. The CDR3 DNA sequence: TGTGCCAGCTCTACCACGGGCCTAAAGCCCAAAGAGACCCAGTACTTC. This codes for CASSTTGLKPKETQYF.

This chain links TRBV6-2 or TRBV6-3 with TRBJ1-3, with unresolved D. The germline V and J ends were trimmed by 7 bases and 0 bases, with 13 bases remaining between them. Germline V gives CDR1 MNHEY, CDR2 SVGEGT. CDR3 length: 15 residues. Here the CDR3 reads CASTLTGNSGNTIYF. CDR3 coding DNA: TGTGCCAGCACTTTGACGGGCAACTCTGGAAACACCATATATTTT.

The CDR3 loop reads CASRIGVTMNTEAFF. CDR3 in DNA: TGTGCCTCCAGAATAGGGGTTACGATGAACACTGAAGCTTTCTTT. The gene calls are TRBV7-2 and TRBJ1-1; a weak D match, TRBD1 (5 bases). The CDR3 runs to 15 residues. Trimming removed 11 bases at V and 0 bases at J, with 19 bases between. Germline CDR1 and CDR2: SGHTA and FQGNSA.

The chain employs TRBV19 and TRBJ1-2; a possible D gene is TRBD1 (6 bases). V shed 5 bases and J shed 4 bases, with 11 bases lying between them. The CDR3 covers 13 residues. The germline V gene encodes CDR1 LNHDA and CDR2 SQIVND (reference sequence). The CDR3 reads CASSGGQFYGYTF. CDR3 nucleotide sequence: TGTGCCAGTAGTGGAGGACAGTTCTATGGCTACACCTTC.

The chain has TRBV20-1 and TRBJ1-1; possibly TRBD1 for D (6 bases). V was clipped by 2 bases and J by 5 bases, with 12 bases between them. In germline, CDR1 is DFQATT, CDR2 SNEGSKA (reference sequence). The length of the CDR3 is 13 residues. CDR3 residues: CSARPDRWTEAFF. In DNA, the CDR3 is TGCAGTGCTAGACCGGACAGATGGACTGAAGCTTTCTTT.

The chain recombines TRBV5-1 with TRBJ2-1; no definite D call. Per the germline V gene, CDR1 is SGHRS and CDR2 is YFSETQ. Deletions cut 2 bases from V and 9 bases from J, with 12 bases between. This CDR3 is built from 13 residues. The CDR3 loop reads CASSFGRLGEQFF. The DNA of the CDR3 is TGCGCCAGCAGCTTCGGGCGACTGGGTGAGCAGTTCTTC.

The chain couples TRBV4-1 to TRBJ1-6; a weak D match, TRBD1 (5 bases). With 5 bases removed from V and 7 bases from J, the gap between germline ends came to 18 bases. The germline V gene has CDR1 MGHRA and CDR2 YSYEKL. This CDR3 comprises 16 residues. The CDR3 DNA sequence: TGCGCCAGCAGCTCCGGGACCGCCTTTGAGAATTCACCCCTCCACTTT. This gives the protein CASSSGTAFENSPLHF.

Only a few counts were recorded for this clonotype. The rearrangement joins TRBV5-1 to TRBJ2-1, with D perhaps TRBD2 (6 bases). This CDR3 is built from 15 residues. Germline lookup yields CDR1 SGHRS and CDR2 YFSETQ. V gave up 0 bases and J gave up 8 bases, with 15 bases separating them. CDR3 nucleotides: TGCGCCAGCAGCTTGGAGGCGGGATGGCACGATGAGCAGTTCTTC. Encoded protein: CASSLEAGWHDEQFF.

The chain links TRBV5-6 to TRBJ2-1; D might be TRBD1 (5 bases). The CDR3 covers 15 residues. The germline V and J ends were trimmed by 4 bases and 0 bases, with 11 bases remaining between them. CDR1 SGHDT and CDR2 YYEEEE come from the germline V gene. In nucleotides, the CDR3 is TGTGCCAGCAGCGTAGACGACAGCTCCTACAATGAGCAGTTCTTC. It is translated as CASSVDDSSYNEQFF.

This clonotype was picked up many times. The chain joins TRBV4-1 to TRBJ1-2; 7 bases are a match to TRBD1. The CDR3 has 15 residues. Per germline, CDR1 MGHRA and CDR2 YSYEKL. J lost 1 base, V lost 4 bases, and 6 bases had no gene match. The CDR3 is CASSLTRGNNYGYTF. The CDR3 bases are TGCGCCAGCAGCCTGACCAGGGGGAATAACTATGGCTACACCTTC.

This clonotype was seen only a few times. The J gene is TRBJ2-5, the V gene TRBV12-3 or TRBV12-4; D not certain. The CDR3 consists of 11 residues. Trimming took off 6 bases at V and 3 bases at J, with 5 bases between the two ends. CDR3 sequence (DNA): TGTGCCAGCAGCACTAAAGAGACCCAGTACTTC. Amino acid sequence: CASSTKETQYF.

The genes are TRBV15 and TRBJ1-2; weak D call: TRBD1 (5 bases). This CDR3 region has 15 residues. The germline V gene has CDR1 LNHNV and CDR2 YYDKDF (reference sequence). The V end lost 5 bases, the J end lost 8 bases, and 21 bases lay between the germline ends. The CDR3 nucleotides are TGTGCCACCAGCTGGAGATCAGGGTCATTTGGAGGCTACACCTTC. This translates into CATSWRSGSFGGYTF.

This clonotype was recorded at least ten times. The chain couples TRBV3-1 to TRBJ1-6; no reliable D call. V was cut by 0 bases and J by 7 bases, with 13 bases left in between. The germline CDR1 and CDR2 sequences are LGHDT and YNNKEL (reference sequence). The CDR3 loop spans 16 amino acids. The CDR3 loop is CASSQDIGSVNSPLHF. CDR3 nucleotide sequence: TGTGCCAGCAGCCAAGATATAGGGTCGGTGAATTCACCCCTCCACTTT.

This clonotype has just a few counts. A junction boundary mismatches the germline segment, possibly from a read error. The J gene is TRBJ2-3, the V gene TRBV7-7; 8 bases line up with TRBD1. CDR1 and CDR2 (germline): SSHAT, FNYEAQ (reference sequence). The CDR3 consists of 14 residues. The chain's CDR3 is CASSLSPGGGTQYF. CDR3 DNA: TGTGCTAGCAGCTTAAGTCCAGGGGGCGGTACGCAGTATTTT.

CDR3 protein: CASSTSGGPYEQYF. CDR3 nucleotide sequence: TGCGCCAGCAGTACTAGCGGGGGGCCCTACGAGCAGTACTTC. The chain couples TRBV10-1 to TRBJ2-7; 12 bases agree with TRBD2. This CDR3 is built from 14 residues. V trimming: 5 bases; J trimming: 2 bases; junction bases outside the gene matches: 1. Germline lookup yields CDR1 WNHNN and CDR2 SYGVQD (reference sequence).

The rearrangement uses TRBV2 and TRBJ2-7; 10 bases map to TRBD2. Trimming removed 2 bases from V and 3 bases from J; junction bases left unmatched: 4. The CDR3 extends over 15 amino acids. Germline-derived CDR1 and CDR2 are SNHLY and FYNNEI. CDR3 DNA: TGTGCCAGCAGTGAACTGGGACTAGCGAACTACGAGCAGTACTTC. Amino acids: CASSELGLANYEQYF.

V usage is TRBV19 and J usage is TRBJ1-5; no definite D call. CDR1 LNHDA and CDR2 SQIVND come from the germline V gene (reference sequence). V was shortened by 7 bases and J by 0 bases, with 13 bases between the two germline ends. This CDR3 is built from 15 residues. CDR3 bases: TGTGCCAGTACCCCCCGGGGAAATAGCAATCAGCCCCAGCATTTT. As protein: CASTPRGNSNQPQHF. Supplemented by reference TRBV19 and TRBJ1-5, the full variable domain reads DGGITQSPKYLFRKEGQNVTLSCEQNLNHDAMYWYRQDPGQGLRLIYYSQIVNDFQKGDIAEGYSVSREKKESFPLTVTSAQKNPTAFYLCASTPRGNSNQPQHFGDGTRLSIL.

The gene calls are TRBV12-3 or TRBV12-4 and TRBJ2-3; 7 nucleotides match TRBD2. The CDR3 has 18 amino acids. V shed 0 bases and J 4 bases; nucleotides not matched to a gene: 13. The CDR3 DNA is TGTGCCAGCAGTTTAGCGTCCTGGGGGGGGTGGTCTTCAGATACGCAGTATTTT. Translation gives CASSLASWGGWSSDTQYF.

The V call is TRBV5-1, the J call TRBJ2-7, with 8 nucleotides matching TRBD2. V was clipped by 0 bases and J by 3 bases; unmatched bases: 8. The germline V gene encodes CDR1 SGHRS and CDR2 YFSETQ. This CDR3 has 16 residues. CDR3 residues: CASSLALGSGSYEQYF. In nucleotides, the CDR3 is TGCGCCAGCAGCTTGGCCCTCGGCAGCGGGAGCTACGAGCAGTACTTC.